The rows below give T cell receptor beta chains drawn from one sample of a study of T cells in Graves' hyperthyroidism and ophthalmopathy. TCRdb passed the multiplex PCR reads through MiXCR, listing each CDR3 protein once. The data hold a few hundred thousand distinct CDR3 sequences, with roughly 15% observed a single time. Sequenced sample: blood. These receptors all stem from an older woman with Graves' ophthalmopathy. The CDR3 runs from the conserved cysteine through the conserved F or W. A D gene is named only where the DNA matches it firmly. The size entry is marked missing in some rows and otherwise reads once, few, many or a size class.

>-|TRBJ2-3|TRBD2|TRBV12-5
CASGLVRSGRALPDTQYF
TGTGCTAGTGGTTTGGTACGAAGCGGGAGGGCCCTGCCAGATACGCAGTATTTT
>many|TRBJ2-7|TRBD2|TRBV20-1
CSAQGLAWSYEQYF
TGCAGTGCCCAGGGACTAGCGTGGTCCTACGAGCAGTACTTC
>-|TRBJ2-5|-|TRBV13
CASSRREQQETQYF
TGTGCCAGCAGCCGCCGGGAGCAACAAGAGACCCAGTACTTC
>many|TRBJ2-7|TRBD2|TRBV2
CASNPSGGSYGQYF
TGTGCCAGCAATCCTAGCGGGGGTTCCTATGGGCAGTACTTC
>few|TRBJ1-3|-|TRBV25-1
CASSEVGYSGNTIYF
TGTGCCAGCAGTGAAGTAGGGTACTCTGGAAACACCATATATTTT
>few|TRBJ2-6|TRBD1|TRBV6-1
CASSDRDRGSGANVLTF
TGTGCCAGCAGTGATCGGGACAGGGGCTCTGGGGCCAACGTCCTGACTTTC
>few|TRBJ1-4|-|TRBV6-5
CASSYRATTNEKLFF
TGTGCCAGCAGTTACCGTGCAACAACTAATGAAAAACTGTTTTTT
>-|TRBJ2-6|-|TRBV4-1
CASSQDWEFRTSGANVLTF
TGCGCCAGCAGCCAAGATTGGGAATTTAGGACCTCTGGGGCCAACGTCCTGACTTTC
>many|TRBJ2-3|-|TRBV7-9
CASSPQSERGTQYF
TGTGCCAGCAGCCCACAGAGCGAAAGGGGTACGCAGTATTTT
>many|TRBJ2-3|-|TRBV12-3/TRBV12-4
CASSLGGKRDTQYF
TGTGCCAGCAGTTTAGGGGGGAAGAGAGATACGCAGTATTTT
>many|TRBJ1-1|-|TRBV5-1
CASSLEGGLDTEAFF
TGCGCCAGCAGCTTGGAGGGGGGGTTGGACACTGAAGCTTTCTTT
>many|TRBJ1-1|-|TRBV2
CASSDGPLHTEAFF
TGTGCCAGCAGTGATGGACCGCTGCACACTGAAGCTTTCTTT
>many|TRBJ1-1|-|TRBV11-2
CASSTQGYTEAFF
TGTGCCAGCAGCACACAGGGTTACACTGAAGCTTTCTTT
>many|TRBJ2-1|TRBD1|TRBV7-9
CASSETGLSYNEQFF
TGTGCCAGCAGCGAGACAGGGCTATCCTACAATGAGCAGTTCTTC
>-|TRBJ2-7|TRBD2|TRBV12-3/TRBV12-4
CASRNTGLAGGYEQYF
TGTGCCAGCAGAAACACGGGACTAGCGGGAGGCTACGAGCAGTACTTC
>many|TRBJ1-1|-|TRBV5-1
CASSSHPGSDTEAFF
TGCGCCAGCAGCTCCCACCCGGGGTCGGACACTGAAGCTTTCTTT
>many|TRBJ1-1|-|TRBV7-8
CASSLVAANTEAFF
TGTGCCAGCAGCTTAGTGGCAGCAAACACTGAAGCTTTCTTT
>many|TRBJ2-1|-|TRBV11-3
CASSKGRNEQFF
TGTGCCAGCAGCAAAGGGCGTAATGAGCAGTTCTTC
>few|TRBJ2-5|TRBD2|TRBV7-6
CVSSLAGGETQYF
TGTGTCAGCAGCTTAGCGGGAGGAGAGACCCAGTACTTC
>many|TRBJ2-7|TRBD1|TRBV4-2
CASSQVTGDQYF
TGTGCCAGCAGCCAAGTCACAGGGGATCAGTACTTC
>-|TRBJ2-1|TRBD2|TRBV29-1
CSVEGTRSNEQFF
TGCAGCGTTGAGGGGACTAGAAGTAATGAGCAGTTCTTC
>-|TRBJ1-1|-|TRBV5-1
CASQQEGNTEAFF
TGCGCCTCTCAACAGGAAGGGAACACTGAAGCTTTCTTT
>many|TRBJ2-7|-|TRBV5-6
CASSLEPQLPYEQYF
TGTGCCAGCAGCTTGGAACCCCAACTACCCTACGAGCAGTACTTC
>many|TRBJ2-7|-|TRBV11-2
CASSLGLGPLEQYF
TGTGCCAGCAGCTTGGGACTCGGTCCCCTCGAGCAGTACTTC
>few|TRBJ2-7|TRBD1|TRBV28
CASRLGQGAYEQYF
TGTGCCAGCAGACTGGGACAGGGGGCCTACGAGCAGTACTTC
>few|TRBJ2-1|-|TRBV25-1
CASSSNRVNEQFF
TGTGCCAGCAGTTCGAACAGAGTCAATGAGCAGTTCTTC
>-|TRBJ2-1|-|TRBV20-1
CSARGRSWGRDPYNEQFF
TGCAGTGCTAGAGGACGGAGTTGGGGCCGGGACCCCTACAATGAGCAGTTCTTC
>few|TRBJ2-6|TRBD2|TRBV6-1
CASSWGGRGSGANVLTF
TGTGCCAGCAGTTGGGGGGGACGGGGCTCGGGGGCCAACGTCCTGACTTTC
>-|TRBJ2-2|TRBD1|TRBV20-1
CSALPGQGDTGELFF
TGCAGTGCTCTCCCAGGACAGGGGGATACCGGGGAGCTGTTTTTT